This passage covers 22 T cell receptor beta chains from one sample sequenced in a study of spatial heterogeneity in lung cancer. Regarding the study as a whole: Intratumoral expanded alpha and beta TCR counts were found to track tumor mutation counts.

No cognate antigen is known for these TCRs. Using its own MiXCR run on the 5' RACE reads, TCRdb lists one record per CDR3 protein. The sample has more than 10,000 distinct CDR3 sequences, 4% to 6% seen once; the top ten hold about 35%. Regarding time point: sample taken at primary tumor resection. The sample here was lung tumor tissue, taken at surgery. The receptors shown here come from a male donor with early-stage non-small cell lung cancer.

This clonotype was seen many times. V is TRBV21-1 and J is TRBJ2-7; the D segment call TRBD1 is taken from the table without a DNA check. TRBV21-1 is termed a pseudogene. The length of the CDR3 is 15 residues. CDR3 sequence: CASSLRQVGSYEQYV. The CDR3 DNA follows: TGTGCCAGCAGCTTACGACAGGTTGGCTCCTACGAGCAGTACGTC.

This clonotype was picked up many times. This chain links TRBV24-1 with TRBJ2-5; unclear D gene. Looked up from germline, CDR1 is KGHDR and CDR2 is SFDVKD. V shed 9 bases and J shed 5 bases, with 9 bases lying between them. This CDR3 region has 11 residues. The CDR3 bases are TGTGCCACCGGATACCGGGAGACCCAGTACTTC. Translation gives CATGYRETQYF.

This clonotype was counted at least ten times. The rearrangement joins TRBV6-2 or TRBV6-3 to TRBJ1-5; the match to TRBD1 covers 9 bases. Per germline, CDR1 MNHEY and CDR2 SVGEGT. The CDR3 loop spans 16 amino acids. With 3 bases clipped from V and 6 bases from J, the junction kept 9 bases outside the gene matches. CDR3 loop: CASSYYRTGVPQPQHF. DNA for the CDR3: TGTGCCAGCAGTTATTATCGGACAGGGGTGCCTCAGCCCCAGCATTTT.

The CDR3 bases are TGTGCCAGCAGTTCTCCCGCGGGTAATCAGTACTTC. Amino acid sequence: CASSSPAGNQYF. This chain connects TRBV28 to TRBJ2-4; D possibly corresponds to TRBD2 (5 bases). The CDR3 has 12 residues. The V gene's germline CDR1 is MDHEN and CDR2 SYDVKM. Trimming removed 4 bases at V and 12 bases at J, with 13 bases between.

As DNA, the CDR3 is TGCAGTGCTGACGGGAGCACAGATACGCAGTATTTT. Translating gives CSADGSTDTQYF. This chain joins TRBV20-1 and TRBJ2-3; the D is unclear. Germline V gene data show CDR1 as DFQATT and CDR2 as SNEGSKA (reference sequence). Trimming removed 5 bases at V and 0 bases at J, with 6 bases between. The CDR3 length is 12 residues.

The chain carries TRBV4-2 and TRBJ2-1, with D unclear. Trimming shortened V by 1 base and J by 8 bases, and 12 bases separated the two germline ends. Germline-derived CDR1 and CDR2 are LGHNA and YNFKEQ. This CDR3 is built from 14 residues. As DNA, the CDR3 is TGTGCCAGCAGCCAAGTCGCCGGGTTCTATGAGCAGTTCTTC. Protein product: CASSQVAGFYEQFF.

This sequence joins TRBV6-1 and TRBJ1-5; weak D call: TRBD1 (6 bases). The germline CDR1 and CDR2 sequences are MNHNS and SASEGT. The CDR3 loop spans 20 amino acids. V was trimmed by 4 bases and J by 1 base, leaving 26 bases between them. The CDR3 loop reads CASSATLDGGGARSNQPQHF. In DNA form, the CDR3 reads TGTGCCAGCAGTGCGACCTTAGATGGGGGCGGGGCGCGGAGCAATCAGCCCCAGCATTTT.

This clonotype was recorded a few times. The chain is built from TRBV20-1 and TRBJ2-4, with TRBD2 matching 10 bases. Germline-derived CDR1 and CDR2 are DFQATT and SNEGSKA (reference sequence). The V segment lost 3 bases and the J segment 7 bases; nucleotides outside the gene matches: 9. The CDR3 runs to 15 residues. Written as DNA, the CDR3 is TGCAGTGCTAGGCCAGCGGGGGGGAAGGGGAACATTCAGTACTTC. Translating gives CSARPAGGKGNIQYF.

The sample holds many counts of this clonotype. The chain employs TRBV12-3 or TRBV12-4 and TRBJ1-5; D remains unclear. The V gene lost 5 bases and the J gene lost 2 bases, with 13 bases spanning the gap. The CDR3 runs to 15 residues. This CDR3 is CASSGDGLGNQPQHF. The CDR3 nucleotides are TGTGCCAGCAGTGGTGACGGGTTGGGCAATCAGCCCCAGCATTTT.

This clonotype ranks as medium-sized. The chain joins TRBV11-2 to TRBJ2-5; D ambiguous. Trimming left V 6 bases short and J 2 bases short, with 4 bases between. The CDR3 has 11 residues. From germline, CDR1 is SGHAT and CDR2 FQNNGV. The chain's CDR3 is CASREQETQYF. The DNA for the CDR3 is TGTGCCAGCAGGGAACAAGAGACCCAGTACTTC.

This clonotype was counted ten times or more. The chain couples TRBV6-5 to TRBJ2-3; D is unresolved. With 0 bases removed from V and 1 base from J, the gap between germline ends came to 11 bases. This CDR3 is built from 16 residues. The germline CDR1 and CDR2 sequences are MNHEY and SVGAGI. The DNA for the CDR3 is TGTGCCAGCAGTTACTCGTATATAGAGGGCACAGATACGCAGTATTTT. Residues: CASSYSYIEGTDTQYF.

Ten or more counts support this clonotype. The chain links TRBV4-3 to TRBJ2-7, with D possibly matching TRBD2 (5 bases). The CDR3 covers 14 residues. Per the germline V gene, CDR1 is LGHNA and CDR2 is YSLEER. Trimming stripped 4 bases from V and 2 bases from J, with 12 bases between. CDR3: CASSRRTVTYEQYF. The DNA of the CDR3 is TGCGCCAGCAGCCGGAGGACGGTGACCTACGAGCAGTACTTC.

This clonotype was counted many times. CDR3 coding DNA: TGTGCCAGCAGTTTTACGGGACTAGCGGGCAATGAGCAGTTCTTC. Encoded protein: CASSFTGLAGNEQFF. The chain joins TRBV27 to TRBJ2-1; 12 nucleotides agree with TRBD2. The V segment lost 3 bases and the J segment 6 bases; nucleotides outside the gene matches: 3. Per the germline V gene, CDR1 is MNHEY and CDR2 is SMNVEV (reference sequence). This CDR3 is 15 amino acids long.

This clonotype was seen repeatedly, ten times or more. The genes are TRBV20-1 and TRBJ2-1; no clear D. This CDR3 is 13 amino acids long. Germline V gene lookup returns CDR1 DFQATT and CDR2 SNEGSKA (reference sequence). CDR3 coding DNA: TGCAGCGCAAGACTTGTCTCCTACAATGAGCAGTTCTTC. It encodes CSARLVSYNEQFF.

This clonotype was recorded many times. The V call is TRBV7-2, the J call TRBJ1-3; 8 bases are a match to TRBD1. CDR1 and CDR2 (germline): SGHTA, FQGNSA. With 6 bases clipped from V and 8 bases from J, the junction kept 9 bases outside the gene matches. This CDR3 is built from 14 residues. CDR3 DNA: TGTGCCAGCAGGGAGGGACAGGAGGTTGACACCATATATTTT. Its protein product is CASREGQEVDTIYF. The full variable domain, in which reference TRBV7-2 and TRBJ1-3 provide the parts outside the CDR3, is GAGVSQSPSNKVTEKGKDVELRCDPISGHTALYWYRQSLGQGLEFLIYFQGNSAPDKSGLPSDRFSAERTGGSVSTLTIQRTQQEDSAVYLCASREGQEVDTIYFGEGSWLTVV.

There are many counts of this clonotype. This chain connects TRBV27 to TRBJ2-2, with 7 bases aligning to TRBD1. V gave up 3 bases and J gave up 6 bases; unmatched junction bases: 7. CDR1 is MNHEY, CDR2 SMNVEV, per germline (reference sequence). The CDR3 spans 15 residues. The CDR3 loop reads CASSFKGGKSGELFF. The CDR3 DNA is TGTGCCAGCAGTTTTAAAGGGGGCAAGTCCGGGGAGCTGTTTTTT.

This clonotype was seen repeatedly, ten times or more. This chain connects TRBV6-5 to TRBJ2-1, with 9 nucleotides matching TRBD2. The ends lost 5 bases at V and 8 bases at J; junction bases unmatched: 16. Germline V CDR1 and CDR2: MNHEY, SVGAGI. The CDR3 covers 17 residues. In nucleotides, the CDR3 is TGTGCCAGCAGTCCCAATGTGGCTAGCGGGAACCCCTATGAGCAGTTCTTC. Its translation is CASSPNVASGNPYEQFF.

Of note for this clonotype: Just one base apart from a much larger clone, this may be a read error. V is TRBV7-9 and J is TRBJ2-1, with D possibly TRBD1 on 5 matching bases. CDR1 and CDR2 from the germline V gene are SEHNR and FQNEAQ (reference sequence). The CDR3 loop spans 16 amino acids. The CDR3 protein is CANSLARQWSYNEQFF. The CDR3 bases are TGTGCCAACAGCTTAGCACGACAGTGGTCCTACAATGAGCAGTTCTTC.

The chain combines TRBV7-9 with TRBJ1-5; no clear D. The CDR3 contains 15 residues. The germline gives CDR1 SEHNR, CDR2 FQNEAQ (reference sequence). Trimming removed 5 bases from V and 2 bases from J, with 13 bases in between. CDR3 protein: CASSPLGIGNQPQHF. For the CDR3, the DNA is TGTGCCAGCAGCCCGCTGGGGATAGGCAATCAGCCCCAGCATTTT.

Ten or more counts support this clonotype. The CDR3 DNA reads as TGTGCCAGCAGACCTGACAGGGGGACGTACAATGAGCAGTTCTTC. It translates to CASRPDRGTYNEQFF. The V gene is TRBV7-8, the J gene TRBJ2-1, with TRBD1 matching 9 bases. The CDR3 runs 15 residues. Germline-derived CDR1 and CDR2 are SGHVS and FQNEAQ. The J segment lost 4 bases and the V segment lost 6 bases, leaving 7 bases of the junction unmatched. Together with reference TRBV7-8 and TRBJ2-1, the CDR3 gives the full variable domain: GAGVSQSPRYKVAKRGQDVALRCDPISGHVSLFWYQQALGQGPEFLTYFQNEAQLDKSGLPSDRFFAERPEGSVSTLKIQRTQQEDSAVYLCASRPDRGTYNEQFFGPGTRLTVL.

This clonotype was counted many times. This chain uses TRBV6-2 or TRBV6-3 with TRBJ2-4; 8 nucleotides agree with TRBD1. Per the germline V gene, CDR1 is MNHEY and CDR2 is SVGEGT. CDR3 size: 15 residues. With V trimmed by 0 bases and J by 15 bases, 13 bases remained unmatched. Here the CDR3 reads CASSYSGGRGQRPYF. The CDR3 nucleotides read TGTGCCAGCAGTTACTCAGGGGGCAGGGGGCAAAGGCCGTACTTC.

This clonotype is medium-sized. The chain has TRBV7-9 and TRBJ1-1; the D gene is possibly TRBD1 (6 bases). This CDR3 comprises 13 residues. Germline CDR1 and CDR2: SEHNR and FQNEAQ (reference sequence). Trimming pared 1 base from V and 4 bases from J, leaving 7 bases between. The CDR3 region is CASSLEGGTEAFF. The DNA for the CDR3 is TGTGCCAGCAGCTTAGAGGGGGGCACTGAAGCTTTCTTT.